The entry below describes one T cell receptor (beta chain). As processed by the authors: Reference gene primer amplification gave estimated nucleated cell counts. Sequencing was performed with immunoSEQ multiplex PCR; in TCRdb, only in-frame clones are kept and a portion is missing. V, J and clone size reflect that table, while D and trimming were determined from the DNA. The sample has fewer than 250,000 clones, 80% to 90% seen once. The CDR3 is made up of 17 amino acids. Per germline, CDR1 KGHDR and CDR2 SFDVKD. Trimming pared 4 bases from V and 2 bases from J, leaving 19 bases between. The sample belongs to a study of blood T cell repertoires in COVID-19. Study background: Acute and convalescent COVID-19 specimens originated in the United States, Italy and Spain. T cells, B-cell-depleted T cells, or PBMCs supplied cDNA or gDNA.

This sequence was found in a man aged 35 to 55 with acute or convalescent COVID-19. The chain has TRBV24-1 and TRBJ2-5; tentative D call: TRBD2 (5 bases). Sequenced material: peripheral blood. The CDR3 protein is CATSDSGRRGSQETQYF. The CDR3 DNA reads as TGTGCCACCAGTGACAGTGGTCGCCGGGGATCACAAGAGACCCAGTACTTC.